This is a list of T cell receptor beta chains from one sample in a study of vaccination and CD4 T cells after COVID-19. No antigens are known for them. From the PCR reads, TCRdb called clonotypes with MiXCR, one entry per CDR3 protein. This sample has some 16,000 distinct CDR3 sequences, with roughly half found just once. The material sequenced was CD4+ T cells from blood, cultured in vitro. The receptors come from a human donor who had recovered from COVID-19. Each CDR3 is given with its conserved first and last residue. The order of the fields is V gene, J gene, CDR3 protein.

TRBV20-1	TRBJ1-4	CSAPTHLTGGSGTNEKLFF
TRBV20-1	TRBJ2-7	CSARGASGISYEQYF
TRBV7-2	TRBJ1-2	CASSLAGPYGYTF
TRBV7-9	TRBJ2-3	CASSPTVIAGGRADTQYF
TRBV10-3	TRBJ1-2	CAISHLETGMRYGYTF
TRBV12-3/TRBV12-4	TRBJ1-1	CASTQRGENTEAFF
TRBV30	TRBJ2-1	CAWSTGTNYNEQFF
TRBV24-1	TRBJ2-1	CATSPRGARVRNEQFF
TRBV7-8	TRBJ2-7	CASSNSGTDMGEQYF
TRBV15	TRBJ1-6	CATSRDRGLPLHF
TRBV20-1	TRBJ1-3	CSARYSGNTIYF
TRBV7-2	TRBJ2-1	CASSGGWGRAWNEQFF
TRBV20-1	TRBJ1-1	CSAPRIAGPNTEAFF
TRBV12-5	TRBJ2-5	CASGLVPETQYF
TRBV29-1	TRBJ2-2	CSVSHPNTGELFF
TRBV11-3	TRBJ1-2	CASSPNSNYGYTF
TRBV20-1	TRBJ2-5	CSARITGLEETQYF
TRBV4-1	TRBJ1-5	CASSQGLGAQPQHF
TRBV20-1	TRBJ2-3	CSAGGRADTQYF
TRBV7-2	TRBJ1-5	CASSLEGGSNQPQHF
TRBV30	TRBJ1-1	CAWSDATGAFF
TRBV7-2	TRBJ1-1	CASSLGRLNTEAFF
TRBV6-5	TRBJ2-5	CASSYPGRGLTGETQYF
TRBV20-1	TRBJ2-5	CSARPLGGAWETQYF
TRBV6-4	TRBJ2-1	CASSVQGMSEQFF
TRBV20-1	TRBJ1-4	CSARTVGEKLFF
TRBV18	TRBJ1-2	CASSREANYGYTF
TRBV20-1	TRBJ2-5	CSARPSGTGAKETQYF
TRBV20-1	TRBJ2-3	CSLWSLRTDTQYF
TRBV6-1	TRBJ1-5	CASRRTGEQPQHF
TRBV20-1	TRBJ2-3	CSASLRAGGQSDTQYF
TRBV9	TRBJ1-1	CASSVVGQLNTEAFF
TRBV19	TRBJ2-1	CASSPDTRRYNEQFF
TRBV7-3	TRBJ2-2	CASSRTGTGELFF